The text below deals with one TCR beta chain. This CDR3 is built from 17 residues. Trimming shortened V by 1 base and J by 4 bases, and 16 bases separated the two germline ends. CDR1 SGHTA and CDR2 FQGNSA come from the germline V gene. Across under 25 US areas, participants ranged in age from about 18 to 90 years. Participants had their cohort set by participant-reported clinical history. The data originate from a study of blood T cell repertoires in COVID-19. Study-wide background: Acute and convalescent COVID-19 samples came from the United States, Italy and Spain. Sources were T cells, B-cell-depleted T cells, or PBMCs; the material itself was cDNA or gDNA.

The method was immunoSEQ multiplex PCR; TCRdb's version includes in-frame clones alone and lacks a portion of them. The data show 350,000 to 400,000 clones, roughly 90% seen once. The chain carries TRBV7-2 and TRBJ2-2; D possibly corresponds to TRBD1 (5 bases). This receptor was obtained from a woman aged 40 to 49 who had been exposed to COVID-19. Sequenced sample: PBMCs or T cells enriched from blood (not recorded which). Here the CDR3 reads CASSLVAGIRGTGELFF. The CDR3 bases are TGTGCCAGCAGCTTAGTGGCAGGGATAAGAGGCACCGGGGAGCTGTTTTTT.